The 4 T cell receptor beta chains in this list originate from one sample, sequenced in a study of blood T cell repertoires in COVID-19. Clones were read by immunoSEQ multiplex PCR, and TCRdb kept only the in-frame ones, dropping some. The profile shows some 230,000 clones, roughly 80% of them singletons. Material: peripheral blood. All receptors derive from a woman of 80 years or more with COVID-19, enrolled during active disease.

The chain uses TRBV5-1 and TRBJ2-5, with D tentatively TRBD1 (7 bases). There are 16 residues in the CDR3. CDR1 and CDR2 from the germline V gene are SGHRS and YFSETQ. Between the trimmed V and J ends, which lost 4 bases and 4 bases, there was a span of 20 bases. This CDR3 is CASSPTSAGGTETQYF. For the CDR3, the DNA is TGCGCCAGCAGCCCAACCTCCGCAGGGGGGACAGAGACCCAGTACTTC.

The chain recombines TRBV6-6 with TRBJ1-5; D not resolved. The germline gives CDR1 MNHNY, CDR2 SVGAGI (reference sequence). The CDR3 contains 13 residues. The ends were cut back, 5 bases at V and 10 bases at J, with 15 bases in the middle. The CDR3 spells CASSTPQDPPQHF. CDR3 sequence (DNA): TGTGCCAGCAGTACCCCTCAGGATCCTCCCCAGCATTTT.

The chain employs TRBV20-1 and TRBJ2-5; D not resolved. Trimming stripped 3 bases from V and 7 bases from J, with 12 bases between. The CDR3 covers 12 residues. Germline CDR1 and CDR2: DFQATT and SNEGSKA (reference sequence). This CDR3 reads CSASASTGTQYF. CDR3 nucleotides: TGCAGTGCTAGTGCCTCCACGGGGACCCAGTACTTC.

This sequence joins TRBV9 and TRBJ1-3; possible D gene TRBD1, 6 bases. Germline V lookup: CDR1 SGDLS, CDR2 YYNGEE. Deletions cut 4 bases from V and 3 bases from J, with 14 bases between. The CDR3 is made up of 15 amino acids. The CDR3 DNA is TGTGCCAGCAGCAGGCGGGGGGCTAATGGAAACACCATATATTTT. It encodes CASSRRGANGNTIYF.